Following are 25 T cell receptor beta chains from one sample sequenced in a study of control samples from healthy donors and cancer patients. Profiling relied on immunoSEQ multiplex PCR, and the TCRdb table lists in-frame clones only, not all of them. The sample lists 100,000 to 150,000 clones, roughly 90% seen once, with 2% to 3% in the top ten. Sequencing was carried out using blood. All receptors come from a man aged 40-49 years in good health.

The chain uses TRBV28 and TRBJ1-1; unclear D gene. With 10 bases removed from V and 3 bases from J, the gap between germline ends came to 9 bases. Looked up from germline, CDR1 is MDHEN and CDR2 is SYDVKM. This CDR3 contains 11 residues. CDR3 region: CATRRYTEAFF. As DNA, the CDR3 is TGTGCCACCAGACGGTACACTGAAGCTTTCTTT.

The chain has TRBV24-1 and TRBJ2-7; TRBD1 matches 7 bases. V gave up 9 bases and J gave up 5 bases; unmatched junction bases: 6. Germline V gene lookup returns CDR1 KGHDR and CDR2 SFDVKD. CDR3 length: 12 residues. CDR3 in DNA: TGTGCCACCTATGACAGGGTAGACGAGCAGTACTTC. It codes for CATYDRVDEQYF.

In this sample, this clone turned up once. V is TRBV30 and J is TRBJ2-3; no firm D call. The CDR3 covers 13 residues. Germline lookup yields CDR1 GTSNPN and CDR2 SVGIG (reference sequence). V was shortened by 3 bases and J by 6 bases, with 13 bases between the two germline ends. CDR3 protein: CAWRLSGRDTQYF. For the CDR3, the DNA is TGTGCCTGGAGGTTGAGTGGGCGGGATACGCAGTATTTT.

The chain recombines TRBV12-5 with TRBJ2-2; D not certain. V was cut by 9 bases and J by 3 bases, with 14 bases left in between. The CDR3 extends over 14 amino acids. Germline V CDR1 and CDR2: LGHNT, FRNRAP. The CDR3 bases are TGTGCTAGCCGGCTGTGGGCGGACACCGGGGAGCTGTTTTTT. The encoded protein is CASRLWADTGELFF.

This clone was recorded a few times. This sequence joins TRBV4-1 and TRBJ1-1, with a possible D match to TRBD1 (5 bases). The CDR3 is 15 residues long. Germline V gene data show CDR1 as MGHRA and CDR2 as YSYEKL. The V end lost 3 bases, the J end lost 5 bases, and 16 bases lay between the germline ends. CDR3: CASSQAGAGRTEAFF. The CDR3 bases are TGCGCCAGCAGCCAGGCCGGGGCGGGGCGGACTGAAGCTTTCTTT.

This chain links TRBV2 with TRBJ2-3; 11 bases line up with TRBD2. The V gene's germline CDR1 is SNHLY and CDR2 FYNNEI. Trimming removed 7 bases from V and 6 bases from J; junction bases left unmatched: 6. The CDR3 is 14 residues long. CDR3 in DNA: TGTGCCAGCACTCTAGCGGGGGGCGGTGATACGCAGTATTTT. This translates into CASTLAGGGDTQYF.

The chain links TRBV7-9 to TRBJ1-2, with 7 bases identical to TRBD1. Trimming at V came to 0 bases and at J to 0 bases, leaving 1 base not matched to a gene. Germline loops: CDR1 SEHNR, CDR2 FQNEAQ (reference sequence). The CDR3 covers 15 residues. In nucleotides, the CDR3 is TGTGCCAGCAGCTTAGCAACAGGGGCTAACTATGGCTACACCTTC. Protein: CASSLATGANYGYTF.

The rearrangement joins TRBV9 to TRBJ1-3, with a weak D call TRBD1 (6 bases). This CDR3 region has 16 residues. Germline values: CDR1 SGDLS, CDR2 YYNGEE. Trimming removed 4 bases from V and 0 bases from J, with 14 bases in between. CDR3 region: CASSLGQLFSGNTIYF. DNA for the CDR3: TGTGCCAGCAGCCTAGGACAGCTGTTCTCTGGAAACACCATATATTTT.

The gene calls are TRBV28 and TRBJ1-1, with 9 bases lining up with TRBD1. With 8 bases clipped from V and 4 bases from J, the junction kept 8 bases outside the gene matches. CDR1 and CDR2 (germline): MDHEN, SYDVKM. The CDR3 extends over 14 amino acids. The CDR3 reads CASPPRQGGTEAFF. Here the CDR3 DNA reads TGTGCCAGCCCCCCACGACAGGGGGGCACTGAAGCTTTCTTT.

This chain joins TRBV6-6 and TRBJ1-4; 8 bases are a match to TRBD1. Germline assignment: CDR1 MNHNY and CDR2 SVGAGI (reference sequence). V lost 2 bases to trimming and J lost 7 bases; unmatched junction nucleotides: 6. This CDR3 is built from 15 residues. In DNA form, the CDR3 reads TGTGCCAGCAGTTACGGGTCAGGGGGCGGTGAAAAACTGTTTTTT. Encoded protein: CASSYGSGGGEKLFF.

The chain joins TRBV4-2 to TRBJ2-1, with 7 nucleotides matching TRBD2. Germline lookup yields CDR1 LGHNA and CDR2 YNFKEQ. The CDR3 is 16 amino acids. Trimming removed 0 bases from V and 7 bases from J; junction bases left unmatched: 9. CDR3 DNA: TGTGCCAGCAGCCAAGATTTAACGGGGGGTAGAAATGAGCAGTTCTTC. Encoded protein: CASSQDLTGGRNEQFF.

This clone occurred a few times. This chain connects TRBV12-3 or TRBV12-4 to TRBJ1-6; D remains ambiguous. The V end lost 6 bases, the J end lost 5 bases, and 5 bases lay between the germline ends. The CDR3 has 12 residues. The DNA of the CDR3 is TGTGCCAGCAGCCCCGATAATTCACCCCTCCACTTT. This sequence encodes CASSPDNSPLHF.

The chain uses TRBV15 and TRBJ1-4, with a possible D match to TRBD1 (5 bases). The CDR3 has 16 amino acids. V lost 0 bases and J lost 0, with 8 bases in between. Germline V gene lookup returns CDR1 LNHNV and CDR2 YYDKDF (reference sequence). The CDR3 sequence: CATSRDQGATNEKLFF. The CDR3 nucleotides are TGTGCCACCAGCAGAGATCAGGGTGCAACTAATGAAAAACTGTTTTTT. The full variable domain, with the rest looked up from reference TRBV15 and TRBJ1-4, is DAMVIQNPRYQVTQFGKPVTLSCSQTLNHNVMYWYQQKSSQAPKLLFHYYDKDFNNEADTPDNFQSRRPNTSFCFLDIRSPGLGDTAMYLCATSRDQGATNEKLFFGSGTQLSVL.

The chain joins TRBV2 to TRBJ1-1; D call uncertain. The CDR3 is made up of 11 amino acids. CDR1 and CDR2 (germline): SNHLY, FYNNEI. V gave up 8 bases and J gave up 7 bases, with 11 bases separating them. The CDR3 reads CASVNRIEAFF. The CDR3 bases are TGTGCCAGCGTAAATCGGATTGAAGCTTTCTTT.

The J gene is TRBJ2-3, the V gene TRBV7-3, with D perhaps given as TRBD1 or TRBD2 (6 bases each). V lost 3 bases and J 5 bases, leaving 18 bases between the germline ends. The CDR3 totals 16 residues. Germline V gene data show CDR1 as SGHTA and CDR2 as FQGTGA. CDR3 DNA sequence: TGTGCCAGCAGCTTTTTTGGGGGGCGTTTAGTAGATACGCAGTATTTT. It yields the protein CASSFFGGRLVDTQYF.

This clone has only one observation. The chain has TRBV5-1 and TRBJ2-6; the match to TRBD1 covers 7 bases. Germline CDR1 is SGHRS and CDR2 is YFSETQ. CDR3 length: 15 residues. V lost 4 bases and J lost 2; bases outside the gene matches: 3. The CDR3 DNA follows: TGCGCCAGCAGCCCGGGGACAGCTGGGGCCAACGTCCTGACTTTC. Its translation is CASSPGTAGANVLTF.

The chain couples TRBV19 to TRBJ2-3; 16 bases fit TRBD2. Per the germline V gene, CDR1 is LNHDA and CDR2 is SQIVND (reference sequence). The CDR3 length is 17 residues. The V and J ends lost 5 bases and 10 bases, in that order; junction bases with no gene match: 12. The CDR3 coding sequence is TGTGCCAGTAGTGTCAGGCAGGGACTAGCGGGGGGGCCGGCGCAGTATTTT. It translates to CASSVRQGLAGGPAQYF.

This chain's CDR3 is CASSEGAYSNQPQHF. CDR3 coding DNA: TGTGCCAGCAGTGAAGGTGCGTATAGCAATCAGCCCCAGCATTTT. The gene calls are TRBV6-1 and TRBJ1-5, with unresolved D. Trimming shortened V by 1 base and J by 0 bases, and 7 bases separated the two germline ends. CDR3 length equals 15 residues. Germline assignment: CDR1 MNHNS and CDR2 SASEGT.

CDR3: CAWRGGMEPQHF. The CDR3 DNA sequence: TGTGCCTGGAGGGGAGGGATGGAACCCCAGCATTTT. The chain carries TRBV30 and TRBJ1-5, with D unclear. CDR3 length: 12 amino acids. V dropped 3 bases and J dropped 10 bases, with 13 bases sitting between them. CDR1 GTSNPN and CDR2 SVGIG come from the germline V gene (reference sequence).

The chain has TRBV7-8 and TRBJ1-3; TRBD1 matches at 12 bases. Germline CDR1 is SGHVS and CDR2 is FQNEAQ. V trimming: 4 bases; J trimming: 7 bases; junction bases outside the gene matches: 8. The CDR3 has 16 amino acids. The CDR3 bases are TGTGCCAGCAGCTCGATGGGGACAGGGGGCTCGAACACCATATATTTT. As protein: CASSSMGTGGSNTIYF.

The chain carries TRBV7-2 and TRBJ1-1; TRBD1 agrees at 7 bases. The CDR3 is made up of 15 amino acids. Germline V lookup: CDR1 SGHTA, CDR2 FQGNSA. J gave up 1 base and V 3 bases, and 5 bases lay outside the gene matches. The chain's CDR3 is CASSLHRGPNTEAFF. The CDR3 nucleotides are TGTGCCAGCAGCTTGCACAGGGGCCCGAACACTGAAGCTTTCTTT.

This sequence joins TRBV21-1 and TRBJ1-3. TRBV21-1 is noted as a pseudogene. This CDR3 spans 18 amino acids. This CDR3 is CASSNGRTGTFSGNTIYF. DNA for the CDR3: TGTGCCAGCAGCAACGGCCGGACTGGCACCTTCTCTGGAAACACCATATATTTT.

The chain couples TRBV12-3 or TRBV12-4 to TRBJ2-7, with D hard to call. Trimming took off 5 bases at V and 6 bases at J, with 11 bases between the two ends. This CDR3 has 12 residues. The DNA of the CDR3 is TGTGCCAGCAGTAGTGACATACCCGAGCAGTACTTC. This translates into CASSSDIPEQYF.

The chain recombines TRBV9 with TRBJ2-3; D is unclear. This CDR3 spans 13 amino acids. Germline V gene sequence: CDR1 SGDLS, CDR2 YYNGEE. Trimming pared 3 bases from V and 1 base from J, leaving 6 bases between. CDR3 coding DNA: TGTGCCAGCAGCGGAACACGCACAGATACGCAGTATTTT. This encodes CASSGTRTDTQYF. The full variable domain, rest sourced from reference TRBV9 and TRBJ2-3, is DSGVTQTPKHLITATGQRVTLRCSPRSGDLSVYWYQQSLDQGLQFLIQYYNGEERAKGNILERFSAQQFPDLHSELNLSSLELGDSALYFCASSGTRTDTQYFGPGTRLTVL.

This clone was counted only a few times. The V gene is TRBV5-1, the J gene TRBJ2-1; D is unresolved. The CDR3 runs to 14 residues. Germline V gives CDR1 SGHRS, CDR2 YFSETQ. Deletions cut 1 base from V and 8 bases from J, with 13 bases between. The CDR3 DNA sequence: TGCGCCAGCAGCTTGAGGACCCAGGCTGATGAGCAGTTCTTC. It is translated as CASSLRTQADEQFF.